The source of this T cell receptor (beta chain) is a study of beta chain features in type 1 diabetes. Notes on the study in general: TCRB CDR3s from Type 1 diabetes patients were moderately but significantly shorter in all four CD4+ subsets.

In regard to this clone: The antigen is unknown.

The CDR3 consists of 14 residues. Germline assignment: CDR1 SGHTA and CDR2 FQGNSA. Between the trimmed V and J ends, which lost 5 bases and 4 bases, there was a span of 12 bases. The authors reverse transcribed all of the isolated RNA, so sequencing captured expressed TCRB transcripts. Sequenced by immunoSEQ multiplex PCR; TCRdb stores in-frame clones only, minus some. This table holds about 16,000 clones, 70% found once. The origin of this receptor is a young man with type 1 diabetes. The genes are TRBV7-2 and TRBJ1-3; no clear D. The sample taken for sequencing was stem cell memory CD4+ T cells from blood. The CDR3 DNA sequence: TGTGCCAGCAGCCCCCGAATACAGGGAAACACCATATATTTT. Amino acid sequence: CASSPRIQGNTIYF. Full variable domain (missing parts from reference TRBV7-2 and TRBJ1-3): GAGVSQSPSNKVTEKGKDVELRCDPISGHTALYWYRQSLGQGLEFLIYFQGNSAPDKSGLPSDRFSAERTGGSVSTLTIQRTQQEDSAVYLCASSPRIQGNTIYFGEGSWLTVV.